The 12 T cell receptor beta chains listed next were all sequenced from one sample in a study of T cells in Graves' hyperthyroidism and ophthalmopathy. Regions amplified from RNA transcripts were the TCR beta CDR3 regions. RT-PCR in the first round (using the HTBI primer set) targeted the TCR CDR3. TCRdb re-analysed the multiplex PCR reads in MiXCR, keeping a single row per CDR3 protein. The sample yields hundreds of thousands of distinct CDR3 sequences, 16% seen once. Input material: blood. The receptors here all came from a woman under 30 with Graves' hyperthyroidism.

This clonotype showed up just a few times. The J gene is TRBJ1-2, the V gene TRBV5-6; no reliable D call. Germline CDR1 is SGHDT and CDR2 is YYEEEE. This CDR3 region has 14 residues. V was clipped by 5 bases and J by 7 bases, with 18 bases between them. The CDR3 spells CASSRGTFGAGYTF. CDR3 bases: TGTGCCAGCAGTCGGGGAACGTTTGGTGCTGGCTACACCTTC.

Many counts were recorded for this clonotype. This chain connects TRBV11-3 to TRBJ2-3; D unresolved. This CDR3 comprises 16 residues. CDR1 is SGHNT, CDR2 YENEEA, per germline. Trimming took 3 bases from V and 1 from J, leaving 14 bases between them. CDR3 region: CASSFILEIGTDTQYF. CDR3 DNA: TGTGCCAGCAGCTTCATTTTAGAAATCGGCACAGATACGCAGTATTTT.

This clonotype has at least ten counts. V is TRBV24-1 and J is TRBJ2-1, with D possibly being TRBD1 (6 bases). V was cut by 4 bases and J by 3 bases, with 15 bases left in between. The CDR3 is 16 residues long. Germline CDR1 KGHDR, CDR2 SFDVKD. The CDR3 here is CATSDLDRYGYNEQFF. The CDR3, as DNA: TGTGCCACCAGTGACCTCGACAGGTACGGCTACAATGAGCAGTTCTTC.

This chain uses TRBV7-9 with TRBJ2-1; possibly TRBD2 for D (7 bases). In germline, CDR1 is SEHNR, CDR2 FQNEAQ (reference sequence). This CDR3 spans 17 amino acids. V was pared by 2 bases and J by 6 bases, with 20 bases between. CDR3 residues: CASSLYRGGWESNEQFF. The CDR3 DNA follows: TGTGCCAGCAGCTTATATAGGGGGGGGTGGGAATCCAATGAGCAGTTCTTC. The variable domain in full, completed from reference TRBV7-9 and TRBJ2-1, reads DTGVSQNPRHKITKRGQNVTFRCDPISEHNRLYWYRQTLGQGPEFLTYFQNEAQLEKSRLLSDRFSAERPKGSFSTLEIQRTEQGDSAMYLCASSLYRGGWESNEQFFGPGTRLTVL.

This clonotype was counted at least ten times. CDR3 loop: CASSESGRTYEQYF. The CDR3 DNA sequence: TGCGCCAGCAGTGAGTCTGGCAGGACTTACGAGCAGTACTTC. The rearrangement links TRBV10-1 to TRBJ2-7, with D tentatively TRBD2 (5 bases). Trimming shortened V by 0 bases and J by 4 bases, and 10 bases separated the two germline ends. The CDR3 is 14 amino acids. Germline V gene data show CDR1 as WNHNN and CDR2 as SYGVQD (reference sequence).

V gene TRBV5-1 combines with J gene TRBJ1-4; D unresolved. The CDR3 is 14 amino acids. CDR1 and CDR2 (germline): SGHRS, YFSETQ. Trimming took off 7 bases at V and 0 bases at J, with 10 bases between the two ends. CDR3 DNA sequence: TGCGCCAGCGGGGTGGGAGCAACTAATGAAAAACTGTTTTTT. It translates to CASGVGATNEKLFF.

This clonotype has a count of ten or more. This sequence joins TRBV6-2 or TRBV6-3 and TRBJ2-7, with 10 bases aligning to TRBD2. V dropped 6 bases and J dropped 0; count of bases not matched to a gene: 5. Germline V gene lookup returns CDR1 MNHEY and CDR2 SVGEGT. This CDR3 region has 15 residues. The CDR3 DNA reads as TGTGCCAGCAGCCCCGGGACTAGCGACTCCTACGAGCAGTACTTC. Translating gives CASSPGTSDSYEQYF.

This clonotype showed up many times. CDR3 nucleotides: TGTGCCAGCAGCTTAGGGGCAGCCGATCCTATAGAGACCCAGTACTTC. Translated, it gives CASSLGAADPIETQYF. The chain recombines TRBV11-2 with TRBJ2-5; D is undetermined. The CDR3 is 16 residues long. V lost 1 base to trimming and J lost 4 bases, with 16 bases between them. CDR1 and CDR2 (germline): SGHAT, FQNNGV.

This chain connects TRBV20-1 to TRBJ2-7; weak D call: TRBD1 (6 bases). CDR3 size: 12 residues. The germline CDR1 and CDR2 sequences are DFQATT and SNEGSKA (reference sequence). The V end lost 2 bases, the J end lost 4 bases, and 9 bases lay between the germline ends. The CDR3 nucleotides read TGCAGTGCTAGAAACAGGGTGTACGAGCAGTACTTC. As protein: CSARNRVYEQYF.

This clonotype was found many times. This sequence joins TRBV12-5 and TRBJ2-2; 7 bases agree with TRBD1. The CDR3 sequence is 18 residues long. Germline values: CDR1 LGHNT, CDR2 FRNRAP. Trimming at V came to 1 base and at J to 0 bases, leaving 8 bases not matched to a gene. The CDR3 sequence: CASGLAHRDRANTGELFF. CDR3 coding DNA: TGTGCTAGTGGTTTGGCTCATCGCGACAGGGCGAACACCGGGGAGCTGTTTTTT.

Many counts were recorded for this clonotype. The chain employs TRBV27 and TRBJ1-3; 8 bases align to TRBD1. Looked up from germline, CDR1 is MNHEY and CDR2 is SMNVEV (reference sequence). The CDR3 is 17 amino acids. V lost 4 bases, J lost 0 bases, and 8 bases stayed unmatched. CDR3 loop: CASSCRQGYDSGNTIYF. As DNA, the CDR3 is TGTGCCAGCAGTTGCCGACAGGGGTACGACTCTGGAAACACCATATATTTT.

The sample holds many counts of this clonotype. V usage is TRBV28 and J usage is TRBJ1-1; 10 positions agree with TRBD1. The CDR3 consists of 15 residues. Germline V gives CDR1 MDHEN, CDR2 SYDVKM. With 5 bases clipped from V and 5 bases from J, the junction kept 8 bases outside the gene matches. For the CDR3, the DNA is TGTGCCAGCAGTGAACAAAGGGACAGGGGTACTGAAGCTTTCTTT. Its protein is CASSEQRDRGTEAFF.